The present T cell receptor (beta chain) was sequenced within a study of circulating and synovial CD4+ cells in juvenile arthritis. Study conclusions and caveats: These repertoires were less diverse than bulk blood CD4 repertoires. CPL and bulk CD4 samples differed at least tenfold in T cell genomes. Compared with bulk blood, circulating pathogenic-like lymphocytes shared substantially more CDR3 sequences with synovial T cells.

Using immunoSEQ multiplex PCR, the repertoire was profiled, and TCRdb retains in-frame clones only, with some absent. The sample records some 33,000 clones, approximately 94% being singletons. In the case of this clone: The antigen remains undetermined.

V was trimmed by 1 base and J by 4 bases, leaving 13 bases between them. From germline, CDR1 is SGHRS and CDR2 YFSETQ. The CDR3 spans 15 residues. Samples derive from patients with active juvenile idiopathic arthritis. Sequenced: CD4+ T cells from blood. This clonotype originated in a human donor with juvenile idiopathic arthritis. The genes are TRBV5-1 and TRBJ2-3; D not resolved. The CDR3 DNA follows: TGCGCCAGCAGCTTGTCTAGTGGTTTGTCAGATACGCAGTATTTT. It yields the protein CASSLSSGLSDTQYF.